These T cell receptor beta chains were read from a single sample in a study of cytomegalovirus exposure and HLA in healthy donors. Using immunoSEQ multiplex PCR, the repertoire was profiled, and TCRdb retains in-frame clones only, with some absent. This sample has a few hundred thousand clones, with approximately 90% found just once. The sample comprised PBMCs. The source of these receptors is a woman between 18 and 29 years old in good health and CMV-seronegative. CDR3s include the opening cysteine and the closing phenylalanine or tryptophan. Each record gives: clone size, D gene, J gene, V gene, CDR3 length, CDR3 DNA, CDR3 protein. The D gene is left open where the match is weak. Size is stated for part of the rows, as once, few or many counts, or as a class when the clone is expanded.

.	.	TRBJ1-4	TRBV5-1	14	TGCGCCAGCAGCTCACAGGGTGCTAATGAAAAACTGTTTTTT	CASSSQGANEKLFF
.	.	TRBJ1-2	TRBV19	13	TGTGCCAGTAGCCGTCTAGACGTCTATGGCTACACCTTC	CASSRLDVYGYTF
.	TRBD2	TRBJ2-1	TRBV15	22	TGTGCCACCAGCAGAGATCTGGCTAGCGGGGGGTCCCGTCCTTTGGTGAGCAATGAGCAGTTCTTC	CATSRDLASGGSRPLVSNEQFF
.	.	TRBJ2-5	TRBV5-4	15	TGTGCCAGCAGCCCGATGGAAGGGGTGCAAGAGACCCAGTACTTC	CASSPMEGVQETQYF
.	TRBD1	TRBJ2-7	TRBV11-2	15	TGTGCCAGCAGCTGGGACAGGGGGTCCCCTTACGAGCAGTACTTC	CASSWDRGSPYEQYF
.	TRBD1	TRBJ2-7	TRBV18	14	TGTGCCAGCTCCCGGATGGGACAGCCCTACGAGCAGTACTTC	CASSRMGQPYEQYF
.	TRBD1	TRBJ2-7	TRBV7-9	15	TGTTCCAGCAGCTCTCCGGGACAGGCAACCTACGAGCAGTACTTC	CSSSSPGQATYEQYF
once	.	TRBJ1-6	TRBV27	14	TGTGCCAGCAGTCCGCGCGAGAACCGCTCACCCCTCCACTTT	CASSPRENRSPLHF
.	.	TRBJ2-7	TRBV6-5	15	TGTGCCAGCAGTTTGGGGCAGGAACTAGCCTACGAGCAGTACTTC	CASSLGQELAYEQYF
.	.	TRBJ1-5	TRBV23-1	16	TGCGCCAGCAGTCAATGGGGGCCATATAGCAATCAGCCCCAGCATTTT	CASSQWGPYSNQPQHF
few	TRBD1	TRBJ1-2	TRBV5-6	15	TGTGCCAGCAGCACCTACAGGGGGCCTGTCGATGGCTACACCTTC	CASSTYRGPVDGYTF
.	.	TRBJ1-5	TRBV27	16	TGTGCCAGCAGTTTTGCGGGGGGGCATAGCAATCAGCCCCAGCATTTT	CASSFAGGHSNQPQHF
.	.	TRBJ1-6	TRBV7-9	16	TGTTCCAGCAGCTTAGGGACCCAGGGATGGAATTCACCCCTCCACTTT	CSSSLGTQGWNSPLHF
.	TRBD2	TRBJ2-1	TRBV9	16	TGTGCCAGCAGCCTTTATAGCGGGGGGGCCTACAATGAGCAGTTCTTC	CASSLYSGGAYNEQFF
.	.	TRBJ2-3	TRBV6-1	15	TGTGCCAGCCTCGATACGGCAGGGGGGCCAGATACGCAGTATTTT	CASLDTAGGPDTQYF
.	TRBD2	TRBJ2-5	TRBV6-6	15	TGTGCCAGCATGTGGTCGGGGGGGGCCGAAGAGACCCAGTACTTC	CASMWSGGAEETQYF
.	TRBD2	TRBJ2-7	TRBV27	13	TGTGCCAGCAGTACGGGGGGGTTTCAAGAGCAGTACTTC	CASSTGGFQEQYF
.	.	TRBJ2-1	TRBV19	12	TGTGCCAGTAGCAAGGAGGGTAGTGAGCAGTTCTTC	CASSKEGSEQFF
.	.	TRBJ1-1	TRBV2	13	TGTGCCAGCAGTGGGCAGGCCCGAACTGAAGCTTTCTTT	CASSGQARTEAFF
.	.	TRBJ2-5	TRBV5-4	12	TGTGCCAGCAGCTTGGCCGGGACTCTGGCTTACTTC	CASSLAGTLAYF
.	.	TRBJ1-2	TRBV7-3	11	TGTGCCAGCAGCTGGCTAGAGAGCTACACCTTC	CASSWLESYTF
once	.	TRBJ1-1	TRBV25-1	15	TGTGCCAGCAGTGTATACACCGGGAGGAACACTGAAGCTTTCTTT	CASSVYTGRNTEAFF
.	.	TRBJ2-7	TRBV23-1	17	TGCGCCAGCAGTCTAATCAGTAACGGACATTACCTGTACGAGCAGTACTTC	CASSLISNGHYLYEQYF
.	TRBD1	TRBJ1-1	TRBV4-1	15	TGCGCCAGCAGCCACGCCCAGAGGGGGCTCACTGAAGCTTTCTTT	CASSHAQRGLTEAFF
once	.	TRBJ1-2	TRBV9	15	TGTGCCAGCAGCGTAAGAGACAGTCTTTACTATGGCTACACCTTC	CASSVRDSLYYGYTF
.	.	TRBJ2-2	TRBV7-3	16	TGTGCCAGCAGCTCCAGCCCAGGATTACCCCCCGGGGAGCTGTTTTTT	CASSSSPGLPPGELFF
.	TRBD2	TRBJ2-7	TRBV6-5	14	TGTGCCAGCAGCCGACTAGCGGGGGCCTACGAGCAGTACTTC	CASSRLAGAYEQYF
.	.	TRBJ1-6	TRBV19	13	TGTGCCAGTAGTAGCGGGAGGGGTTCACCCCTCCACTTT	CASSSGRGSPLHF
.	TRBD1	TRBJ1-2	TRBV10-2	15	TGCGCCAGCAGTGATGGGGCAGGGGGAGGCTATGGCTACACCTTC	CASSDGAGGGYGYTF
.	TRBD1	TRBJ1-1	TRBV6-1	13	TGTGCCGGCGGACAGGCTTTGACTCTGGAGGCTTTCTTT	CAGGQALTLEAFF
.	.	TRBJ1-5	TRBV6-5	13	TGTGCCAGCAGTTACGGAGGGAATCAGCCCCAGCATTTT	CASSYGGNQPQHF
once	TRBD2	TRBJ2-1	TRBV25-1	16	TGTGCCAGCGAGGATTTTGGGCTAGCGGGGGTCGGTGAGCAGTTCTTC	CASEDFGLAGVGEQFF
.	TRBD1	TRBJ1-6	TRBV10-3	15	TGTGCCATCAGTGATATCGACAGGGGTAATTCACCCCTCCACTTT	CAISDIDRGNSPLHF
.	.	TRBJ1-2	TRBV6-1	14	TGTGCCAGCAGTGAAGGGAACCGAGGTTATGGCTACACCTTC	CASSEGNRGYGYTF
once	TRBD2	TRBJ2-2	TRBV25-1	17	TGTGCCACGGGCGAGGCGGGGGTATCCTGGAACACCGGGGAGCTGTTTTTT	CATGEAGVSWNTGELFF
.	.	TRBJ2-7	TRBV4-1	14	TGCGCCAGCAGCCAAGTGGCTGGCGGCTACGAGCAGTACTTC	CASSQVAGGYEQYF
.	.	TRBJ2-1	TRBV7-3	15	TGTGCCAGCAGCTTAACGGGGCAGGGGTCAATTGAGCAGTTCTTC	CASSLTGQGSIEQFF
.	.	TRBJ1-5	TRBV19	16	TGTGCCAGTAGTATCGGTAGGGGATATAGCAATCAGCCCCAGCATTTT	CASSIGRGYSNQPQHF
.	.	TRBJ1-5	TRBV2	14	TGTGCCAGCAGTGGTATCCCGCAGGATCAGCCCCAGCATTTT	CASSGIPQDQPQHF
.	TRBD1	TRBJ1-2	TRBV9	14	TGTGCCAGCAGCTACGACAGGGGTGGCTATGGCTACACCTTC	CASSYDRGGYGYTF
.	.	TRBJ1-6	TRBV7-9	15	TGTGCCAGCAGCCGGAGCGCTACAACGAATTCGCCCCTCCACTTT	CASSRSATTNSPLHF
.	.	TRBJ2-7	TRBV11-2	15	TGTGCCAGCAGCTTAGATCCAGCAGGAATGTACGAGCAGTACTTC	CASSLDPAGMYEQYF
.	.	TRBJ1-2	TRBV2	16	TGTGCCAGCAGCGTACATACAGGGATGAAGGACTATGGCTACACCTTC	CASSVHTGMKDYGYTF
.	.	TRBJ1-2	TRBV15	15	TGTGCCACCAGCAGAGATATACAGGGTCGGGTTAGCTACACCTTC	CATSRDIQGRVSYTF
.	TRBD1	TRBJ1-2	TRBV19	13	TGTGCCAGTATGGACAGGGGCAGGGGTGGCTACACCTTC	CASMDRGRGGYTF
.	.	TRBJ2-7	TRBV7-6	13	TGTGCCAGCAGCTTAGGCAGGGACAACGAGCAGTACTTC	CASSLGRDNEQYF
.	TRBD2	TRBJ2-1	TRBV5-1	18	TGCGCCAGCAGCAGGGCCGGGACTAGCGGGGGGGGTAACAATGAGCAGTTCTTC	CASSRAGTSGGGNNEQFF
.	TRBD2	TRBJ2-6	TRBV11-2	17	TGTGCCAGCGCTACGACTAGCGGGGGGGGTGGGGCCAACGTCCTGACTTTC	CASATTSGGGGANVLTF
.	.	TRBJ2-5	TRBV5-1	16	TGCGCCAGCAGCTTGGCAGGGGCAGGGCCTCAAGAGACCCAGTACTTC	CASSLAGAGPQETQYF
.	TRBD2	TRBJ2-7	TRBV18	16	TGTGCCAGCTCACCACCAGGGGAGGGTAGCTCCTACGAGCAGTACTTC	CASSPPGEGSSYEQYF
.	TRBD2	TRBJ2-3	TRBV2	16	TGTGCCAGCAGTGAGCGAGCTAGCGGGAGCACAGATACGCAGTATTTT	CASSERASGSTDTQYF
.	.	TRBJ1-1	TRBV7-2	11	TGTGCCAGCAGCTTTTGGCAGGAAGCTTTCTTT	CASSFWQEAFF